The 2 T cell receptor beta chains given below trace back to one sample, sequenced in a study of shared clonotypes between healthy human individuals. Profiled with immunoSEQ multiplex PCR; TCRdb holds only in-frame clones, not every one. This sample has 800,000 to 950,000 clones; roughly 96% occur once, and the top ten carry less than 0.25%. The naive CD8 population came from CD45RO-negative cells selected for CCR7, without terminally differentiated effector memory CD45RA+ cells. The material sequenced was naive CD8+ T cells sorted from blood. The receptors were gathered from a man younger than 45 in good health.

In its sample, this clone was seen once. V and J are TRBV18 and TRBJ2-3; the D is unclear. The germline gives CDR1 KGHSH, CDR2 LQKENI. The ends were cut back, 10 bases at V and 2 bases at J, with 19 bases in the middle. The CDR3 sequence is 15 residues long. This chain's CDR3 is CATTETLAVTDTQYF. The CDR3 region has the DNA TGTGCCACAACAGAGACCCTGGCGGTCACAGATACGCAGTATTTT.

This clone was counted a single time. This sequence joins TRBV30 and TRBJ2-1; TRBD1 or TRBD2 may be the D gene (5 bases each). Per germline, CDR1 GTSNPN and CDR2 SVGIG (reference sequence). This CDR3 contains 14 residues. Trimming shortened V by 0 bases and J by 5 bases, and 11 bases separated the two germline ends. The CDR3 DNA reads as TGTGCCTGGAGTGTTTGGGACCCTGACAATGAGCAGTTCTTC. Residues: CAWSVWDPDNEQFF.